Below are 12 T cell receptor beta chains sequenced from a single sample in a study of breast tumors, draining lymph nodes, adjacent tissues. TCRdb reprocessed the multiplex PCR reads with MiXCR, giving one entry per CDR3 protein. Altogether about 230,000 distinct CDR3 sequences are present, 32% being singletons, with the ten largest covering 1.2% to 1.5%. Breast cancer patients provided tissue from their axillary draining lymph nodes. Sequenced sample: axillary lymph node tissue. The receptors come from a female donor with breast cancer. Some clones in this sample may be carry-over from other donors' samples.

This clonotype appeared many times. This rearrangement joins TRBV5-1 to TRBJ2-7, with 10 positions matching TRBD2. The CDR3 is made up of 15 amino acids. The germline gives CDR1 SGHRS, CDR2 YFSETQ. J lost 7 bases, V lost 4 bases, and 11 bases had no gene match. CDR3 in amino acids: CASSPKSGREGEQYF. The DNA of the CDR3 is TGCGCCAGCAGCCCGAAAAGCGGGAGGGAGGGGGAGCAGTACTTC.

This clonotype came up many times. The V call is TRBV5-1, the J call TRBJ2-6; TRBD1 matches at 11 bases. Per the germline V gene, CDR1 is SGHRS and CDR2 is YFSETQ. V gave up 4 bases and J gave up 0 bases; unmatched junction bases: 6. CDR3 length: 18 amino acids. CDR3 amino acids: CASSEDRGLRSGANVLTF. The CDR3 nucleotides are TGCGCCAGCAGCGAGGACAGGGGGCTCCGCTCTGGGGCCAACGTCCTGACTTTC.

CDR3 bases: TGTGCCAACAGCTTCACAGTTTCGAACACCGGGGAGCTGTTTTTT. Amino acid sequence: CANSFTVSNTGELFF. The chain links TRBV12-3 or TRBV12-4 to TRBJ2-2; D gene ambiguous. The CDR3 runs to 15 residues. The germline V and J ends were trimmed by 10 bases and 0 bases, with 15 bases remaining between them.

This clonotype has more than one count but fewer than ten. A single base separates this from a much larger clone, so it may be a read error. The CDR3 loop is CASTHERETGELFF. The DNA of the CDR3 is TGTGCCAGCACCCACGAAAGGGAAACCGGGGAGCTGTTTTTT. The rearrangement links TRBV6-6 to TRBJ2-2; D not certain. With 7 bases removed from V and 5 bases from J, the gap between germline ends came to 14 bases. The V gene's germline CDR1 is MNHNY and CDR2 SVGAGI (reference sequence). The CDR3 loop spans 14 amino acids.

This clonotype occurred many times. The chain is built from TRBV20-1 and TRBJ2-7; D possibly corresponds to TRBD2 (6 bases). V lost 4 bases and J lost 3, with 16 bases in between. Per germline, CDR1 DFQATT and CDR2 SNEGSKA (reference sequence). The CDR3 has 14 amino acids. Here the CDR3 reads CSATRRASNYEQYF. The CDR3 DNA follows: TGCAGTGCTACCCGGAGGGCGTCAAACTACGAGCAGTACTTC.

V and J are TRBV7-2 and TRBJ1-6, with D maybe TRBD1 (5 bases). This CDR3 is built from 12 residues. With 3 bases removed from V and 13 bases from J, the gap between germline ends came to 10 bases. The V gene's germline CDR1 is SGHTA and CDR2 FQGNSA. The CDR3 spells CASSFSGGPLHF. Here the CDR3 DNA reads TGTGCCAGCAGCTTTAGCGGGGGGCCCCTCCACTTT.

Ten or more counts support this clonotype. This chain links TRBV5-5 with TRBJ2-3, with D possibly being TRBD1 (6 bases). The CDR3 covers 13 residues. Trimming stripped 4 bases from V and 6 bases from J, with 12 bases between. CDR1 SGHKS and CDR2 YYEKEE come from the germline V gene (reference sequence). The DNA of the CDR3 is TGTGCCAGCAGCGGCACAGGGTCGGATACGCAGTATTTT. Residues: CASSGTGSDTQYF.

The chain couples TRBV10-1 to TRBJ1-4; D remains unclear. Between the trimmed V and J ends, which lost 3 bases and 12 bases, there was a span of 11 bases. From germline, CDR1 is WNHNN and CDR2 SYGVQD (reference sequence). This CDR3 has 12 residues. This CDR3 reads CASSDGSGELFF. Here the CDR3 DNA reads TGCGCCAGCAGTGACGGTAGCGGAGAACTGTTTTTT.

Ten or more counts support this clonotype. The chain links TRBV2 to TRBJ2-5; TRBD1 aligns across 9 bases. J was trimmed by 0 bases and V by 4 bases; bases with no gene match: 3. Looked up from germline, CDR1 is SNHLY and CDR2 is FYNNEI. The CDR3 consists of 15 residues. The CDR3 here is CASSAQGAHQETQYF. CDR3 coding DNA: TGTGCCAGCAGTGCACAGGGGGCGCACCAAGAGACCCAGTACTTC. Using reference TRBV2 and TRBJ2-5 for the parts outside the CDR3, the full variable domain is EPEVTQTPSHQVTQMGQEVILRCVPISNHLYFYWYRQILGQKVEFLVSFYNNEISEKSEIFDDQFSVERPDGSNFTLKIRSTKLEDSAMYFCASSAQGAHQETQYFGPGTRLLVL.

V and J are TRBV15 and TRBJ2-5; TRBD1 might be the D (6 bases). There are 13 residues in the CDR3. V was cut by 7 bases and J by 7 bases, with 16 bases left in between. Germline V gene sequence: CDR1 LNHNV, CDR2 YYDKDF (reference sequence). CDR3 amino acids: CATNRGGHATQYF. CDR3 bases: TGTGCCACCAACCGAGGGGGACACGCGACCCAGTACTTC. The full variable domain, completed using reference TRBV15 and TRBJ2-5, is DAMVIQNPRYQVTQFGKPVTLSCSQTLNHNVMYWYQQKSSQAPKLLFHYYDKDFNNEADTPDNFQSRRPNTSFCFLDIRSPGLGDTAMYLCATNRGGHATQYFGPGTRLLVL.

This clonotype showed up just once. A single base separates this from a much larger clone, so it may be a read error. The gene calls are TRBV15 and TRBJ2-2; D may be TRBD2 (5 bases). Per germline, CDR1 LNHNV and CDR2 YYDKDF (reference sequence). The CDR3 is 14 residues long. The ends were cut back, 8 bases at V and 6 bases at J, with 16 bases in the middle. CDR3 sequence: CATGGRETAGELFF. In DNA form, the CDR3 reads TGTGCCACCGGCGGACGGGAAACGGCCGGGGAGCTGTTTTTT.

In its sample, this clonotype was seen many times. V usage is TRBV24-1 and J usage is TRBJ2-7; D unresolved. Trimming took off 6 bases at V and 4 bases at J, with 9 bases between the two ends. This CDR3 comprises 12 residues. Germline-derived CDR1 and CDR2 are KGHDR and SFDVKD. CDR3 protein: CATSNALYEQYF. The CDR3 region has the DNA TGTGCCACCAGTAACGCCCTATACGAGCAGTACTTC.